The clone carrying this T cell receptor (beta chain) turned up a few times. The sample originates from a study of T cells in Graves' hyperthyroidism and ophthalmopathy. What was amplified from RNA transcripts were TCR beta CDR3 regions. During a first-round RT-PCR of the TCR CDR3, the HTBI primer set was used. TCRdb used MiXCR to reprocess the multiplex PCR reads, holding one entry per CDR3 protein. Among nearly 600,000 distinct CDR3 sequences listed, over 11% were seen once. With 2 bases removed from V and 8 bases from J, the gap between germline ends came to 7 bases. The CDR3 spans 11 residues. Germline values: CDR1 DFQATT, CDR2 SNEGSKA (reference sequence).

The clonotype was recovered from a woman in her twenties or thirties with Graves' hyperthyroidism that later progressed to Graves' ophthalmopathy. The chain has TRBV20-1 and TRBJ1-3; tentatively, D is TRBD1 (6 bases). What was sequenced was blood. As DNA, the CDR3 is TGCAGTGCTAGATCAGGGGACACCATATATTTT. Protein sequence: CSARSGDTIYF.